Listed below are T cell receptor beta chains from one sample, sequenced in a study of shared clonotypes between healthy human individuals. Measured with immunoSEQ multiplex PCR; TCRdb has only the in-frame clones, and not every one. The sample records hundreds of thousands of clones, around 73% being singletons. Sequencing used memory CD4+ T cells sorted from blood. These receptors came from a woman aged 25-40 years in good health. Each CDR3 is given with its conserved first and last residue. A D gene is named only where the DNA matches it firmly. Only some rows state a clone size, as once, few, many or a class for expanded clones.

D: TRBD1; length: 14; V: TRBV6-6; J: TRBJ1-2; size: many; DNA: TGTGCCAGCAGTTATCGGGACAGAACGGGAGGCTACACCTTC; CDR3: CASSYRDRTGGYTF
D: NA; length: 15; V: TRBV25-1; J: TRBJ1-4; size: few; DNA: TGTGCCAGCAGTGAAGTGTTGGGTTTGCGTGAAAAACTGTTTTTT; CDR3: CASSEVLGLREKLFF
D: NA; length: 13; V: TRBV5-1; J: TRBJ2-7; size: NA; DNA: TGCGCCAGCTCGACAGCATCCACCTACGAGCAGTACTTC; CDR3: CASSTASTYEQYF
D: TRBD1; length: 13; V: TRBV7-9; J: TRBJ1-1; size: NA; DNA: TGTGCCAGCAGCCCAGGGACAGAGGGCGAAGCTTTCTTT; CDR3: CASSPGTEGEAFF
D: TRBD1; length: 14; V: TRBV28; J: TRBJ2-7; size: NA; DNA: TGTGCCAGCAGATCTGGGACAGGGCCCTACGAGCAGTACTTC; CDR3: CASRSGTGPYEQYF
D: NA; length: 14; V: TRBV4-1; J: TRBJ2-1; size: NA; DNA: TGCGCCAGCAGCCAAGATGCGGGTAGACTCGAGCAGTTCTTC; CDR3: CASSQDAGRLEQFF
D: TRBD1; length: 16; V: TRBV19; J: TRBJ1-5; size: NA; DNA: TGTGCCAGTAGTACTCAGACAGGGGGAGAGCATCAGCCCCAGCATTTT; CDR3: CASSTQTGGEHQPQHF
D: TRBD1; length: 15; V: TRBV28; J: TRBJ1-1; size: NA; DNA: TGTGCCAGCCCCCGCCCCGGGACAGGTAACCATGAAGCTTTCTTT; CDR3: CASPRPGTGNHEAFF
D: NA; length: 13; V: TRBV28; J: TRBJ2-2; size: NA; DNA: TGTGCCAGCAGTACTTGGAACACCGGGGAGCTGTTTTTT; CDR3: CASSTWNTGELFF
D: NA; length: 15; V: TRBV5-6; J: TRBJ1-1; size: once; DNA: TGTGCCAGCAGCTTGGGCGGTGGCCGGTCCACTGAAGCTTTCTTT; CDR3: CASSLGGGRSTEAFF
D: NA; length: 11; V: TRBV20-1; J: TRBJ2-7; size: NA; DNA: TGCAGTGCCCTATCCTATTACGAGCAGTACTTC; CDR3: CSALSYYEQYF
D: NA; length: 15; V: TRBV2; J: TRBJ2-2; size: NA; DNA: TGTGCCAGCAGTCTTCAGGGGAGTATAACCGGGGAGCTGTTTTTT; CDR3: CASSLQGSITGELFF
D: NA; length: 14; V: TRBV19; J: TRBJ2-1; size: NA; DNA: TGTGCCAGTAGTTTTAGAGGACTGTCTAATGAGCAGTTCTTC; CDR3: CASSFRGLSNEQFF
D: NA; length: 14; V: TRBV5-1; J: TRBJ1-1; size: NA; DNA: TGCGCCTCTAAATTCTCGGCGGAGAACACTGAAGCTTTCTTT; CDR3: CASKFSAENTEAFF
D: NA; length: 15; V: TRBV7-8; J: TRBJ1-2; size: NA; DNA: TGTGCCAGCAGCGCGCTCGGGAGTAATAACTATGGCTACACCTTC; CDR3: CASSALGSNNYGYTF
D: NA; length: 15; V: TRBV6-1; J: TRBJ1-4; size: NA; DNA: TGTGCCAGCAGGGACAGAGGGGGGCGGAATGAAAAACTGTTTTTT; CDR3: CASRDRGGRNEKLFF
D: TRBD2; length: 13; V: TRBV29-1; J: TRBJ2-1; size: once; DNA: TGCAGCGCCGGGACTAGCAGGTACAATGAGCAGTTCTTC; CDR3: CSAGTSRYNEQFF